The sequence of this TCR beta chain was determined in a study of T cells in Graves' hyperthyroidism and ophthalmopathy (dated by TCRdb to the late 2010s). Looking at the study overall: To identify TCR V-J signatures that set the groups apart, the researchers used a discovery cohort of more than 95 patients, made up of 43 with Graves' ophthalmopathy and some 58 with stable Graves' hyperthyroidism. An independent validation cohort of around 19 hyperthyroidism patients and some 15 patients who later progressed to ophthalmopathy tested prospective prediction of ophthalmopathy. The 75 to 100 discovery patients were divided at random into training and test sets in a 7:3 ratio. The study also compared thyroid tissue and blood T-cell repertoires from five or six Graves' hyperthyroidism patients. After sampling, hyperthyroidism patients received methimazole starting at 30 mg daily, and ophthalmopathy patients received high-dose intravenous methylprednisolone. The paper reports TCR Vbeta CDR3 sequencing of some 140 peripheral blood samples: 40 to 45 ophthalmopathy, fewer than 85 hyperthyroidism and some 17 progressor patients. General findings and caveats noted by the study authors: Sample size was not statistically predetermined, and blinding of investigators to group allocation was not performed. Ophthalmopathy was separated from stable hyperthyroidism by a 13 V-J signature model, with around 90% sensitivity and about 81% specificity obtained in cross-validation and 80%/75% obtained in testing. Most expanded thyroid clonotypes (frequency above 0.001) were also detected in blood, suggesting blood repertoires may reflect thyroid immune responses. In validation, the model predicted progression to ophthalmopathy with roughly 66% sensitivity and around 72% specificity, a median of approximately 6.7 months before onset.

Any patient with an uncontrolled infection, another autoimmune disease, pregnancy or lactation was excluded. Diagnoses were established on the basis of clinical symptoms, serum thyroxine and TRAb, thyroid ultrasound, and orbital computed tomography. Total RNA was extracted with Trizol reagent, and quality was checked on an Agilent 2100 Bioanalyzer. Its CDR3 holds 13 amino acids, cysteine through phenylalanine. Just the 39-base CDR3 DNA is kept, in frame starting at base 1. Via the germline V gene (reference sequence), CDR1 is SEHNR and CDR2 FQNEAQ. The V and J ends are trimmed by 5 bases and 12 bases, leaving 17 bases between them. About this clonotype itself: There is no known antigen for this receptor. Base qualities are not recorded, but no much larger clone differs from it by a single base.

The TCR beta CDR3 regions were amplified from the RNA transcripts. A first-round RT-PCR of the TCR CDR3 used the HTBI primer set with the Qiagen OneStep RT-PCR kit. Libraries were constructed in a second round of multiplex PCR, after which size selection and purification were carried out. Paired-end sequencing of the libraries was performed with 100 bp reads on an Illumina HiSeq2000. The published analysis was carried out like this. Raw data were processed with SOAPnuke, discarding reads with adapters, uncalled bases, mean Phred below 15, or no exact constant-primer or identifier match. COPE v1.2.5 was used to merge high-quality paired reads, and clonotypes were defined as unique nucleotide sequences. MiTCR v1.1 was used to align the clonotypes against IMGT TRBV, TRBD and TRBJ reference segments. The analysis included only V-J combinations with a frequency above 0.0001, which together covered approximately 99% of the repertoires. A TCS score was defined as the ratio between F50 (clonal expansion) and ExV (chaos), using BLOSUM62-based TCRdist between CDR3 peptides within each V-J. Welch's t-statistics and random forest reduced 514 V-J features to roughly 13, which were used in a naive Bayes classifier (R e1071). The Morisita-Horn index was used to measure how similar the thyroid and blood repertoires were. Through fastp at Q25 and MiXCR, TCRdb rebuilt clones from the public reads, retaining in-frame beta chains. All rows with the same CDR3 protein become a single entry with the most common DNA and genes. The V and J calls reflect TCRdb's pipeline rather than the authors' work. This sample gives 500,000 to 600,000 distinct CDR3 sequences in total; approximately 49% of them show up just once. The ten largest clones capture around two fifths of the sample.

This TCR came from an adult woman with Graves' disease, either hyperthyroidism or ophthalmopathy (not recorded which). This sequence uses TRBV7-9 and TRBJ2-1; the D call is tentative, TRBD1 or TRBD2, as each matches 5 bases. The source material was peripheral blood or thyroid tissue (not recorded which). The encoded CDR3 is CASSPRDLPTQFF. The DNA sequence follows: TGTGCCAGCAGCCCCCGGGACCTCCCGACGCAGTTCTTC.